Below, 8 T cell receptor beta chains from the same sample are listed, as sequenced in a study of circulating tumor DNA in untreated peripheral T-cell lymphoma. Profiling relied on immunoSEQ multiplex PCR, and the TCRdb table lists in-frame clones only, not all of them. The data contain about 7,200 clones, 70% to 85% of them singletons. Sequencing was carried out using tumor tissue. These receptors were taken from a human donor with peripheral T-cell lymphoma.

The genes are TRBV15 and TRBJ1-1; no definite D call. From germline, CDR1 is LNHNV and CDR2 YYDKDF (reference sequence). V was clipped by 3 bases and J by 5 bases, with 13 bases between them. The CDR3 is 14 residues long. The DNA for the CDR3 is TGTGCCACCAGCAGCTCCCAGGACGAGACTGAAGCTTTCTTT. Its translation: CATSSSQDETEAFF. The full variable domain, its missing parts supplied by reference TRBV15 and TRBJ1-1, is DAMVIQNPRYQVTQFGKPVTLSCSQTLNHNVMYWYQQKSSQAPKLLFHYYDKDFNNEADTPDNFQSRRPNTSFCFLDIRSPGLGDTAMYLCATSSSQDETEAFFGQGTRLTVV.

The genes are TRBV28 and TRBJ2-3; D may match TRBD1 or TRBD2 (5 bases each). This CDR3 is 15 amino acids long. From germline, CDR1 is MDHEN and CDR2 SYDVKM. V dropped 6 bases and J dropped 4 bases, with 17 bases sitting between them. The CDR3 protein is CASSQPGRRADTQYF. The CDR3 bases are TGTGCCAGCAGCCAACCGGGACGTCGTGCAGATACGCAGTATTTT.

The rearrangement joins TRBV14 to TRBJ1-4; a weak D match, TRBD1 (6 bases). The CDR3 covers 15 residues. CDR1 and CDR2 from the germline V gene are SGHDN and FVKESK. V lost 5 bases and J lost 7, with 17 bases in between. The CDR3 DNA reads TGTGCCAGCAGCGGATTGACAGGAGGTAGTGAAAAACTGTTTTTT. Protein sequence: CASSGLTGGSEKLFF.

V gene TRBV28 combines with J gene TRBJ1-6, with 7 bases aligning to TRBD1. Per the germline V gene, CDR1 is MDHEN and CDR2 is SYDVKM. The trim removed 6 bases at V and 4 bases at J, leaving 6 bases unmatched. CDR3 size: 15 residues. CDR3 in amino acids: CASRGTATYNSPLHF. The CDR3 nucleotides read TGTGCCAGCAGAGGGACAGCCACTTATAATTCACCCCTCCACTTT. The full variable domain, completed using reference TRBV28 and TRBJ1-6, is DVKVTQSSRYLVKRTGEKVFLECVQDMDHENMFWYRQDPGLGLRLIYFSYDVKMKEKGDIPEGYSVSREKKERFSLILESASTNQTSMYLCASRGTATYNSPLHFGNGTRLTVT.

Comments on this clone: An uncertain or unread base leads to its residue being written X. V is TRBV6-8 and J is TRBJ2-5; TRBD2 agrees at 7 bases. The CDR3 covers 12 residues. CDR1 and CDR2 from the germline V gene are MNHGY and SAAAGT. The junction had 7 bases not matched to a gene; V was cut back by 10 bases and J by 5 bases. The CDR3 reads CAIXGGRETQYF. The CDR3 DNA sequence: TGTGCCATCGRGGGAGGGCGGGAGACCCAGTACTTC.

This clone turned up a few times. The V and J genes are TRBV6-8 and TRBJ2-1; TRBD2 matches 9 bases. Germline trimming cut 10 bases from V and 5 bases from J; bases unmatched to any gene: 6. The CDR3 length is 13 residues. Germline V gene sequence: CDR1 MNHGY, CDR2 SAAAGT. CDR3 bases: TGTGCCATCCTAGCTAGCGGGGACAATGAGCAGTTCTTC. As protein: CAILASGDNEQFF.

V and J are TRBV12-5 and TRBJ1-5, with TRBD1 matching 9 bases. The CDR3 length is 13 residues. Per germline, CDR1 LGHNT and CDR2 FRNRAP. After removal of 6 bases from V and 4 bases from J, the junction contained 1 base not matched to a gene. For the CDR3, the DNA is TGTGCTAGTGGCGGGACAGGGAATCAGCCCCAGCATTTT. Its protein product is CASGGTGNQPQHF.

In this sample, this clone turned up a few times. The chain uses TRBV19 and TRBJ1-1; D may be TRBD1 (5 bases). Germline loops: CDR1 LNHDA, CDR2 SQIVND (reference sequence). V lost 4 bases, J lost 7 bases, and 22 bases lay in between. This CDR3 contains 16 residues. CDR3 in amino acids: CASSSLPTGGGDEAFF. The CDR3 region has the DNA TGTGCCAGTAGTAGCCTGCCTACGGGCGGGGGAGATGAAGCTTTCTTT.